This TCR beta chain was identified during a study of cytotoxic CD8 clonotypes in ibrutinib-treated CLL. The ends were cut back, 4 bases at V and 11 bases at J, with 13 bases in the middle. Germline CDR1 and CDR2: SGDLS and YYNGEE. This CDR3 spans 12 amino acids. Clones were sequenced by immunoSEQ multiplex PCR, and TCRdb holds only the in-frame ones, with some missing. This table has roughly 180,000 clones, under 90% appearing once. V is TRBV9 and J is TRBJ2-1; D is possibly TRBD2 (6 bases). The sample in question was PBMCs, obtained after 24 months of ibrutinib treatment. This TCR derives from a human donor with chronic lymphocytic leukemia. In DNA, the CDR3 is TGTGCCAGCAGCAAACCGGGACTCCAGCAGTTCTTC. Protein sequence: CASSKPGLQQFF.